The sample holds one count of the clone carrying this T cell receptor beta chain. Trimming removed 0 bases at V and 6 bases at J, with 12 bases between. Germline-derived CDR1 and CDR2 are MNHEY and SVGEGT. The CDR3 length is 15 residues. The data originate from a study of blood T cell repertoires in COVID-19. The method was immunoSEQ multiplex PCR; TCRdb's version includes in-frame clones alone and lacks a portion of them. The sample lists 100,000 to 150,000 clones, nearly 90% seen once, with 3.5% to 4% in the top ten. The genes are TRBV6-2 or TRBV6-3 and TRBJ1-5; D not resolved. The material sequenced was peripheral blood. This sequence originates from a woman in her sixties with COVID-19, enrolled during active disease. The CDR3 loop reads CASSYSIARVQPQHF. The CDR3, as DNA: TGTGCCAGCAGTTACTCGATCGCTCGGGTTCAGCCCCAGCATTTT.